This T cell receptor (beta chain) was recorded in a study of shared clonotypes between healthy human individuals. General observations from the study: When compared with the clonotypes that were shared by all four sorted-subset donors, the non-shared clonotypes turned out to have lower generation probabilities.

The CDR3 has 15 residues. The V and J ends lost 3 bases and 10 bases respectively, with 19 bases between them. In germline, CDR1 is LNHDA, CDR2 SQIVND (reference sequence). Remarks on this clone: Its specificity is not known.

The authors ran the assay at deep level. Here immunoSEQ multiplex PCR was the method, and the copy in TCRdb shows in-frame clones only, minus some. The sample records 600,000 to 750,000 clones, less than 80% being singletons. The source is a woman aged 25-40 years in good health. The sequenced sample was memory CD4+ T cells sorted from blood. Specified subset: CD45RA-negative fraction. This rearrangement joins TRBV19 to TRBJ2-1; D is possibly TRBD1 or TRBD2 (5 bases each). The CDR3: CASSIPQGRPGEQFF. The CDR3 bases are TGTGCCAGTAGTATCCCCCAGGGACGGCCCGGCGAGCAGTTCTTC. The full variable domain, in which reference TRBV19 and TRBJ2-1 provide the parts outside the CDR3, is DGGITQSPKYLFRKEGQNVTLSCEQNLNHDAMYWYRQDPGQGLRLIYYSQIVNDFQKGDIAEGYSVSREKKESFPLTVTSAQKNPTAFYLCASSIPQGRPGEQFFGPGTRLTVL.